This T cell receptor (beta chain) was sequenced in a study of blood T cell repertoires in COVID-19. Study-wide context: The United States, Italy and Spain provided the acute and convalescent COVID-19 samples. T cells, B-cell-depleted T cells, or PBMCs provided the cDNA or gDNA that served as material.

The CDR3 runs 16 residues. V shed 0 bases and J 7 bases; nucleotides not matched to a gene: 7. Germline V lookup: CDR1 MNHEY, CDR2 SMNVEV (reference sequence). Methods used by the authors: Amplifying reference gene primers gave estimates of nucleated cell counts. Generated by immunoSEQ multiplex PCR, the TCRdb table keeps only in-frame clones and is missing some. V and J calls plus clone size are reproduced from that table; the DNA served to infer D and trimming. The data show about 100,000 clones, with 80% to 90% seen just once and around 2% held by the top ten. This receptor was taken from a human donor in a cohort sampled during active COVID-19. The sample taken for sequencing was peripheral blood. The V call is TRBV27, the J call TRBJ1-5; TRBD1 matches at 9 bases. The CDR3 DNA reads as TGTGCCAGCAGTTTATCAGGGACAGGGTTGGGGCAGCCCCAGCATTTT. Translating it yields CASSLSGTGLGQPQHF.